Shown below are 30 T cell receptor beta chains from a single sample sequenced in a study of response to subunit inactivated influenza vaccine (dated by TCRdb to the late 2010s). The receptor library was made with RT-PCR. Sequencing took place on an Illumina HiSeq 2500. TCRdb trimmed public reads at Q25 via fastp, called clones via MiXCR and kept in-frame beta chains. Rows matching on CDR3 protein sequence are summarized as one entry with the most common DNA and genes. The sample includes almost 250,000 distinct CDR3 sequences, with 12% observed a single time. The top ten clonotypes cover less than 8.5% of the sample. Specimen: non-naive T cells sorted from PBMCs, collected 14 to 15 days before vaccination. The cell subset or site label here, explained by the study, means: memory T cell fraction. These TCRs come from a man aged 50-59 years who received an inactivated influenza vaccine. Donor details come from another sample of the same person, matched by shared clones.

The chain combines TRBV30 with TRBJ1-5; 8 nucleotides match TRBD1. Germline lookup yields CDR1 GTSNPN and CDR2 SVGIG (reference sequence). The CDR3 spans 13 residues. With 0 bases clipped from V and 7 bases from J, the junction kept 2 bases outside the gene matches. The CDR3: CAWSVPGGQPQHF. The CDR3 DNA reads as TGTGCCTGGAGTGTCCCAGGGGGCCAGCCCCAGCATTTT.

This clonotype was seen many times. Here the CDR3 DNA reads TGTGCCAGCAGCCCGACAGGGGTACTCTACGAGCAGTACTTC. Protein: CASSPTGVLYEQYF. This chain joins TRBV28 and TRBJ2-7, with 8 bases matching TRBD1. CDR3 size: 14 residues. The V and J ends lost 6 bases and 3 bases, in that order; junction bases with no gene match: 7. Germline V CDR1 and CDR2: MDHEN, SYDVKM.

This clonotype was recorded at least ten times. This chain joins TRBV5-1 and TRBJ2-5, with unresolved D. The CDR3 length is 12 residues. The ends were cut back, 7 bases at V and 2 bases at J, with 9 bases in the middle. From germline, CDR1 is SGHRS and CDR2 YFSETQ. Here the CDR3 reads CASQEPQETQYF. CDR3 DNA: TGCGCCAGCCAAGAGCCACAAGAGACCCAGTACTTC.

This clonotype appeared many times. The chain combines TRBV12-3 or TRBV12-4 with TRBJ2-3; 8 bases map to TRBD2. The CDR3 is 15 amino acids. Trimming removed 4 bases from V and 3 bases from J; junction bases left unmatched: 6. Here the CDR3 reads CASSSRREVTDTQYF. The CDR3 DNA reads as TGTGCCAGCAGTTCACGGCGGGAGGTAACAGATACGCAGTATTTT.

Many counts were recorded for this clonotype. CDR3: CSARGVRGGTEAFF. The CDR3 DNA follows: TGCAGTGCCCGAGGTGTCAGGGGGGGCACTGAAGCTTTCTTT. The V call is TRBV20-1, the J call TRBJ1-1; 7 bases agree with TRBD1. Per the germline V gene, CDR1 is DFQATT and CDR2 is SNEGSKA (reference sequence). CDR3 length: 14 amino acids. V trimming: 6 bases; J trimming: 4 bases; junction bases outside the gene matches: 11.

The chain links TRBV9 to TRBJ1-2; 7 nucleotides line up with TRBD1. CDR1 and CDR2 from the germline V gene are SGDLS and YYNGEE. V gave up 6 bases and J gave up 2 bases; unmatched junction bases: 19. The CDR3 totals 18 residues. CDR3 loop: CASTSGVMGGGGNYGYTF. Here the CDR3 DNA reads TGTGCCAGCACCTCTGGTGTCATGGGTGGAGGGGGCAACTATGGCTACACCTTC.

The V gene is TRBV7-2, the J gene TRBJ2-7; maybe TRBD2 (7 bases). CDR3 length: 17 amino acids. V was trimmed by 4 bases and J by 6 bases, leaving 25 bases between them. The germline CDR1 and CDR2 sequences are SGHTA and FQGNSA. In DNA, the CDR3 is TGTGCCAGCAGCTATACCCGAGCGGGATACGGGGGCCGCGAGCAGTACTTC. Translation gives CASSYTRAGYGGREQYF. Full variable domain (missing parts from reference TRBV7-2 and TRBJ2-7): GAGVSQSPSNKVTEKGKDVELRCDPISGHTALYWYRQSLGQGLEFLIYFQGNSAPDKSGLPSDRFSAERTGGSVSTLTIQRTQQEDSAVYLCASSYTRAGYGGREQYFGPGTRLTVT.

There are a few counts of this clonotype. The chain employs TRBV20-1 and TRBJ2-7; 10 bases align to TRBD2. CDR3 length equals 15 residues. The germline V gene has CDR1 DFQATT and CDR2 SNEGSKA (reference sequence). Trimming cost V 0 bases and J 3 bases; bases outside gene matches: 5. DNA of the CDR3: TGCAGTGCTAGAGATATAGCGGGAGGTTTCTACGAGCAGTACTTC. Protein sequence: CSARDIAGGFYEQYF.

This clonotype was observed a few times. The V gene is TRBV28, the J gene TRBJ1-1, with a weak D call TRBD1 (5 bases). The ends were cut back, 2 bases at V and 9 bases at J, with 16 bases in the middle. The CDR3 contains 14 residues. The germline CDR1 and CDR2 sequences are MDHEN and SYDVKM. DNA of the CDR3: TGTGCCAGCAGTTTAGGGGGGTCTAAAAACAAAGCTTTCTTT. Translated, it gives CASSLGGSKNKAFF.

This clonotype has only a few counts. This chain joins TRBV20-1 and TRBJ2-7; a weak D match, TRBD2 (7 bases). V was shortened by 5 bases and J by 0 bases, with 20 bases between the two germline ends. From germline, CDR1 is DFQATT and CDR2 SNEGSKA (reference sequence). CDR3 length: 16 residues. The CDR3 nucleotides are TGCAGTGCTCCACCAGATCGGGGGGCGAGCTCCTACGAGCAGTACTTC. Encoded protein: CSAPPDRGASSYEQYF.

This clonotype was counted between two and nine times. This rearrangement joins TRBV6-5 to TRBJ1-5; 9 bases are shared with TRBD1. Germline CDR1 is MNHEY and CDR2 is SVGAGI. This CDR3 region has 16 residues. The J segment lost 1 base and the V segment lost 4 bases, leaving 5 bases of the junction unmatched. DNA for the CDR3: TGTGCCAGCAGTTCGGGGACAGGGAGGAGCAATCAGCCCCAGCATTTT. The encoded protein is CASSSGTGRSNQPQHF.

This clonotype was detected only a few times. The rearrangement links TRBV5-6 to TRBJ2-7, with D perhaps matching TRBD1 (6 bases). Trimming cost V 5 bases and J 3 bases, with 18 bases left between them. Germline lookup yields CDR1 SGHDT and CDR2 YYEEEE. The CDR3 consists of 15 residues. DNA for the CDR3: TGTGCCAGCAGACCTACGGGGACACCACTCTACGAGCAGTACTTC. This encodes CASRPTGTPLYEQYF.

This clonotype has more than one count but fewer than ten. V usage is TRBV4-3 and J usage is TRBJ2-1; TRBD1 aligns across 10 bases. Germline loops: CDR1 LGHNA, CDR2 YSLEER. With 0 bases clipped from V and 7 bases from J, the junction kept 6 bases outside the gene matches. This CDR3 comprises 16 residues. CDR3 DNA: TGCGCCAGCAGCCAAGAAGACAGGGGGCTTGTTAATGAGCAGTTCTTC. Its protein product is CASSQEDRGLVNEQFF.

V and J are TRBV20-1 and TRBJ2-7; TRBD2 aligns across 8 bases. From germline, CDR1 is DFQATT and CDR2 SNEGSKA (reference sequence). This CDR3 is built from 14 residues. Losses at the gene ends were 1 base for V and 0 bases for J; bases not matched to a gene: 2. CDR3 region: CSARVAGSSYEQYF. The CDR3 region has the DNA TGCAGTGCTAGAGTAGCGGGATCCTCCTACGAGCAGTACTTC.

This clonotype has at least ten counts. J is TRBJ2-1 and V is TRBV29-1; 8 nucleotides match TRBD2. Looked up from germline, CDR1 is SQVTM and CDR2 is ANQGSEA. Trimming took 7 bases from V and 6 from J; bases not matched to a gene: 14. The CDR3 is 15 residues long. This chain's CDR3 is CSALLGTSKGNEQFF. DNA of the CDR3: TGCAGCGCCCTTCTTGGGACTAGTAAGGGCAATGAGCAGTTCTTC.

This clonotype was observed at least ten times. This chain joins TRBV12-3 or TRBV12-4 and TRBJ2-7, with D perhaps assigned TRBD1 or TRBD2 (5 bases each). The V end was cut by 0 bases, the J end by 0 bases, with 9 bases between. This CDR3 region has 15 residues. The CDR3, as DNA: TGTGCCAGCAGTTTAGCCTGGGGGAGCTCCTACGAGCAGTACTTC. It yields the protein CASSLAWGSSYEQYF.

The chain is built from TRBV12-3 or TRBV12-4 and TRBJ2-4; 8 bases match TRBD1. The CDR3 has 13 residues. V lost 6 bases, J lost 6 bases, and 4 bases stayed unmatched. The CDR3 sequence is CASRIGTGNIQYF. Written as DNA, the CDR3 is TGTGCCAGCAGAATAGGGACAGGAAACATTCAGTACTTC.

The chain has TRBV19 and TRBJ2-2; TRBD2 agrees at 9 bases. The V and J ends lost 5 bases and 4 bases, in that order; junction bases with no gene match: 8. This CDR3 has 16 residues. Germline-derived CDR1 and CDR2 are LNHDA and SQIVND (reference sequence). As DNA, the CDR3 is TGTGCCAGTAGTCCCATAGCGGGAGACTTCACCGGGGAGCTGTTTTTT. This translates into CASSPIAGDFTGELFF.

The V gene is TRBV29-1, the J gene TRBJ2-7; no definite D call. The CDR3 is 12 residues long. Germline loops: CDR1 SQVTM, CDR2 ANQGSEA. Trimming shortened V by 3 bases and J by 5 bases, and 11 bases separated the two germline ends. CDR3 coding DNA: TGCAGCGTTGATGGTGGGTTGAACGAGCAGTACTTC. Translating it yields CSVDGGLNEQYF.

This clonotype occurred many times. V is TRBV29-1 and J is TRBJ2-3; 11 positions match TRBD2. Germline assignment: CDR1 SQVTM and CDR2 ANQGSEA. The junction had 11 bases not matched to a gene; V was cut back by 4 bases and J by 8 bases. CDR3 length equals 15 residues. CDR3 coding DNA: TGCAGCGTTGTAATAGCGGGAGGGGCAGTCGGTACGCAGTATTTT. It is translated as CSVVIAGGAVGTQYF.

The gene calls are TRBV14 and TRBJ2-7, with 10 bases aligning to TRBD2. The CDR3 consists of 15 residues. The germline V gene encodes CDR1 SGHDN and CDR2 FVKESK. The V and J ends lost 5 bases and 3 bases, in that order; junction bases with no gene match: 7. The DNA of the CDR3 is TGTGCCAGCAGCTTTAAGCGGGGGGGCCTCTACGAGCAGTACTTC. It translates to CASSFKRGGLYEQYF.

This clonotype was found many times. This rearrangement joins TRBV6-5 to TRBJ1-4, with TRBD1 matching over 12 bases. Losses at the gene ends were 5 bases for V and 7 bases for J; bases not matched to a gene: 14. The CDR3 totals 18 residues. Germline V gene data show CDR1 as MNHEY and CDR2 as SVGAGI. The CDR3 loop is CASSTTVGQGAVGEKLFF. CDR3 nucleotides: TGTGCCAGCAGTACTACAGTGGGACAGGGGGCGGTAGGTGAAAAACTGTTTTTT.

This clonotype has a handful of counts. The chain combines TRBV3-1 with TRBJ2-5, with TRBD2 matching over 8 bases. Trimming took 7 bases from V and 0 from J; bases not matched to a gene: 13. CDR1 and CDR2 from the germline V gene are LGHDT and YNNKEL (reference sequence). The CDR3 has 17 amino acids. The CDR3 loop is CASKQTSGRTYQETQYF. CDR3 coding DNA: TGTGCCAGCAAACAAACTAGCGGAAGAACGTACCAAGAGACCCAGTACTTC.

A few counts support this clonotype. Mismatch with germline at one junction end may stem from a read error. The chain carries TRBV7-7 and TRBJ1-1; D is undetermined. The CDR3 covers 13 residues. In germline, CDR1 is SSHAT, CDR2 FNYEAQ (reference sequence). The CDR3 coding sequence is TGTGCTAGCAGCTTATTGCCCGGGGCTGAAGCTTTCTTT. Amino acid sequence: CASSLLPGAEAFF.

This clonotype was observed a handful of times. Relative to the germline gene, one junction end is altered; a read error may explain this. The gene calls are TRBV29-1 and TRBJ1-1, with no clear D. CDR3 length: 15 residues. The germline V gene encodes CDR1 SQVTM and CDR2 ANQGSEA. Here the CDR3 DNA reads TGCAGCGTCCACATTCCGGATCAATCGAACGCTGAAGCTTTCTTT. Amino acid sequence: CSVHIPDQSNAEAFF.

This clonotype appeared a few times. The chain joins TRBV6-4 to TRBJ2-3; 10 bases fit TRBD2. J lost 6 bases, V lost 3 bases, and 6 bases had no gene match. CDR3 length: 15 amino acids. Germline V lookup: CDR1 MRHNA, CDR2 SNTAGT. The CDR3 here is CASSDSVSGGDTQYF. The CDR3 nucleotides read TGTGCCAGCAGTGATTCGGTTAGCGGGGGGGATACGCAGTATTTT.

This clonotype has more than one count but fewer than ten. This sequence joins TRBV20-1 and TRBJ2-2; 7 bases match TRBD1. The trim removed 0 bases at V and 3 bases at J, leaving 7 bases unmatched. CDR1 is DFQATT and CDR2 is SNEGSKA in the germline V gene (reference sequence). The CDR3 totals 16 residues. In DNA, the CDR3 is TGCAGTGCTAGAGAGATATTACAGGGGCACACCGGGGAGCTGTTTTTT. This gives the protein CSAREILQGHTGELFF.

As concerns this clonotype: A clone one base away is much larger, so this may be a read error. V usage is TRBV4-3 and J usage is TRBJ2-7, with TRBD1 identical over 7 bases. Trimming removed 0 bases from V and 5 bases from J; junction bases left unmatched: 7. The CDR3 spans 15 residues. The germline gives CDR1 LGHNA, CDR2 YSLEER. Here the CDR3 reads CASSQEWDSYDEQYF. CDR3 nucleotides: TGCGCCAGCAGCCAAGAATGGGACAGTTACGACGAGCAGTACTTC.

V is TRBV10-3 and J is TRBJ2-3; 7 bases map to TRBD1. Germline trimming cut 3 bases from V and 3 bases from J; bases unmatched to any gene: 6. The CDR3 is made up of 15 amino acids. Germline CDR1 is ENHRY and CDR2 is SYGVKD. This CDR3 is CAISEGTDITDTQYF. DNA of the CDR3: TGTGCCATCAGTGAAGGGACAGATATTACAGATACGCAGTATTTT.

This clonotype was seen only a few times. The chain uses TRBV20-1 and TRBJ1-1; 7 nucleotides match TRBD1. The CDR3 runs 12 residues. V shed 3 bases, J shed 8 bases, and the junction held 6 bases outside the gene matches. From germline, CDR1 is DFQATT and CDR2 SNEGSKA (reference sequence). DNA for the CDR3: TGCAGTGCTAGCTCCGGGACAGAAGAAGCTTTCTTT. Translation gives CSASSGTEEAFF.